This paragraph reports one T cell receptor (beta chain). What it recognizes is unknown. Time point defined: baseline, week 1 (first vaccination visit). Documented treatment: pre-vaccination baseline after standard-of-care therapy. The entry originates in a study of a mutant IDH1 vaccine in newly diagnosed glioma. Study-level background: Patients' prior therapy spanned radiotherapy, temozolomide, or both; most underwent both.

Produced via immunoSEQ multiplex PCR; TCRdb's table is partial and in-frame only. This sample has around 37,000 clones, with over 85% found just once. CDR1 is MDHEN, CDR2 SYDVKM, per germline. CDR3 length: 16 residues. V dropped 7 bases and J dropped 0 bases, with 16 bases sitting between them. Study-wide points: Pseudoprogression appeared unlinked to shifts in leading peripheral T cell clonotypes.

The rearrangement uses TRBV28 and TRBJ1-5; D is undetermined. The receptor was isolated from a man aged 18 to 35 with glioma. The material was PBMCs, obtained from a glioma patient treated with radiotherapy, temozolomide or both. CDR3 residues: CASTPRARGSNQPQHF. DNA of the CDR3: TGTGCCAGCACCCCTAGGGCCAGAGGTAGCAATCAGCCCCAGCATTTT.